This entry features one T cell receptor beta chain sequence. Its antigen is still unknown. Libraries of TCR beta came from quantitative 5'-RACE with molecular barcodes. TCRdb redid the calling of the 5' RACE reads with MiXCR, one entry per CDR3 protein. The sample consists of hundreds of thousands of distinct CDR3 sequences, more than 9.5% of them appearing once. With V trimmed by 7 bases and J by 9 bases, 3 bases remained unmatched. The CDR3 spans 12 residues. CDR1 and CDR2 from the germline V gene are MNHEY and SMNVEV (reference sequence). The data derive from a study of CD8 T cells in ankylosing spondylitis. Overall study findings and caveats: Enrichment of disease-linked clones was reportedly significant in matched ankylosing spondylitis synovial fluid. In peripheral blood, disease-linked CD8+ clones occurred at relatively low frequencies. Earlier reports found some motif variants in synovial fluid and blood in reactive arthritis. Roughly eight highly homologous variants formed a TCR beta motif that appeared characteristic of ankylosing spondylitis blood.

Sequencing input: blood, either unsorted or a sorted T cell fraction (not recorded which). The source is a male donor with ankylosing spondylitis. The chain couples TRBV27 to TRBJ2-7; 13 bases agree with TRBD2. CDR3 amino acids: CASTGLAGAQYF. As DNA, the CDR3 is TGTGCCAGCACAGGACTAGCGGGAGCGCAGTACTTC.